The rows below give T cell receptor beta chains drawn from one sample of a study of regulatory dendritic cells for organ transplantation. The table came from immunoSEQ multiplex PCR; TCRdb's copy has only in-frame clones and leaves some out. The sample includes around 30,000 clones, roughly 80% seen only once; the top ten take around 0.093%. The sequenced sample consisted of naive CD4+ T cells from blood. These receptor sequences come from a human donor in good health. CDR3s include the opening cysteine and the closing phenylalanine or tryptophan. D genes are given only for firm matches. Clone size, where shown, is once, few, many, or a class for clones that have expanded.

D	V	size	J	DNA	CDR3
TRBD1	TRBV4-1	.	TRBJ2-5	TGCGCCAGCAGCCAGGCGGGAGAGGGACAGGGGTTAATTGGCCAAGAGACCCAGTACTTC	CASSQAGEGQGLIGQETQYF
.	TRBV2	.	TRBJ1-5	TGTGCCAGCAGTCCCGGACAGCCTGCCAGCAATCAGCCCCAGCATTTT	CASSPGQPASNQPQHF
.	TRBV29-1	.	TRBJ2-1	TGCAGCGTTGATAGGGGGGGCGATGAGCAGTTCTTC	CSVDRGGDEQFF
.	TRBV27	.	TRBJ2-7	TGTGCCAGCAGTTTTACAGGACCATCCTACGAGCAGTACTTC	CASSFTGPSYEQYF
.	TRBV4-1	.	TRBJ2-1	TGCGCCAGCAGCCAAGATACCCCTCGGGCGGGGGCCTTCCACAATGAGCAGTTCTTC	CASSQDTPRAGAFHNEQFF
TRBD1	TRBV7-2	.	TRBJ1-6	TGTGCCAGCAGCTTGACCGGGACAGCTAATTCACCCCTCCACTTT	CASSLTGTANSPLHF
TRBD2	TRBV7-2	.	TRBJ2-5	TGTGCCAGCAGCTTAGGACTAGCGGGGGGGCCGGGAGAGACCCAGTACTTC	CASSLGLAGGPGETQYF
.	TRBV7-2	.	TRBJ1-1	TGTGCCAGCAGCTTAGGGCCGGGGAACACTGAAGCTTTCTTT	CASSLGPGNTEAFF
TRBD1	TRBV6-1	.	TRBJ1-5	TGTGCCAGCAGTGAAGACAGGGGTCAGCCCCAGCATTTT	CASSEDRGQPQHF
.	TRBV11-2	.	TRBJ2-1	TGTGCCAGCAGCTTAGCTAGGGGGGGGGAGTACAATGAGCAGTTCTTC	CASSLARGGEYNEQFF
.	TRBV2	few	TRBJ1-5	TGTGCCAGCAGTACCCTGTCGGGCAATCAGCCCCAGCATTTT	CASSTLSGNQPQHF
.	TRBV2	.	TRBJ2-1	TGTGCCAGCAGTGAATATCGGGAGTACAATGAGCAGTTCTTC	CASSEYREYNEQFF
.	TRBV9	.	TRBJ1-2	TGTGCCAGCAGCCTAATACAGGAAAACTATGGCTACACCTTC	CASSLIQENYGYTF
.	TRBV19	.	TRBJ1-3	TGTGCCAGTAGTACAGGGACTTCTGGAAACACCATATATTTT	CASSTGTSGNTIYF
.	TRBV11-1	.	TRBJ2-5	TGTGCCAGCAGCTCCCCTGGGCCGGAGACCCAGTACTTC	CASSSPGPETQYF
TRBD2	TRBV7-9	few	TRBJ2-3	TGTGCCAGCTTACGCGGGGGGGCAGGAGATACGCAGTATTTT	CASLRGGAGDTQYF
TRBD1	TRBV6-5	once	TRBJ2-7	TGTGCCAGCAGATCCGGGACAGGGCTCTACGAGCAGTACTTC	CASRSGTGLYEQYF
TRBD1	TRBV9	few	TRBJ1-2	TGTGCCAGCAGCACCCGGGACAGCCTCTATGGCTACACCTTC	CASSTRDSLYGYTF
TRBD1	TRBV28	.	TRBJ2-2	TGTGCCAGCAGAAAGACAGGGGTCACCGGGGAGCTGTTTTTT	CASRKTGVTGELFF
TRBD1	TRBV5-4	.	TRBJ2-3	TGTGCCAGCAGCTTTGACAGGGGCACAGATACGCAGTATTTT	CASSFDRGTDTQYF
.	TRBV18	.	TRBJ1-2	TGTGCCAGCTCACCTGGGACAACCGACTATGGCTACACCTTC	CASSPGTTDYGYTF
.	TRBV29-1	.	TRBJ2-7	TGCAGCGCTGAAGGATCAGGGGGGTACGAGCAGTACTTC	CSAEGSGGYEQYF
TRBD1	TRBV5-4	.	TRBJ2-2	TGTGCCAGCAGCCCGAAGGGGGCCAGTCGCACCGGGGAGCTGTTTTTT	CASSPKGASRTGELFF
.	TRBV6-1	.	TRBJ2-4	TGTGCCAGCAGTGAAGACTTGGGGGGCAAAAACATTCAGTACTTC	CASSEDLGGKNIQYF
.	TRBV6-5	.	TRBJ2-3	TGTGCCAGCAGTTCCCAGACAGGTGCCGGCACAGATACGCAGTATTTT	CASSSQTGAGTDTQYF
.	TRBV5-1	.	TRBJ2-7	TGCGCCAGCAGCTTCACGACGGGGACCTACGAGCAGTACTTC	CASSFTTGTYEQYF
TRBD1	TRBV27	.	TRBJ2-2	TGTGCCAGCTGGCCCCTGGGGGCCAACAGGGGCGTCGGGGAGCTGTTTTTT	CASWPLGANRGVGELFF
.	TRBV6-1	.	TRBJ2-3	TGTGCCAGCAGTGAAGACGGCGGGGTAGGAACAGATACGCAGTATTTT	CASSEDGGVGTDTQYF
TRBD2	TRBV15	once	TRBJ2-1	TGTGCCACCAGCAGAGTAGGGACTAGCGGAGACAATGAGCAGTTCTTC	CATSRVGTSGDNEQFF
TRBD1	TRBV6-1	.	TRBJ1-2	TGTGCCAGCGCCAAAGAGGAGGGGGCATTTGGCTACACCTTC	CASAKEEGAFGYTF
TRBD1	TRBV6-6	.	TRBJ2-2	TGTGCCAGCATTACACGGACAGGGTCGACCACCGGGGAGCTGTTTTTT	CASITRTGSTTGELFF
.	TRBV11-3	once	TRBJ2-7	TGTGCCAGCAGCTCACCCCATACCGGGACACTCACCTACGAGCAGTACTTC	CASSSPHTGTLTYEQYF
.	TRBV2	.	TRBJ2-3	TGTGCCAGCTCGGGTCCAGATACGCAGTATTTT	CASSGPDTQYF
TRBD1	TRBV5-1	once	TRBJ1-4	TGCGCCAGCAGCCGGACAGGGGGCCCCCTTGCCTTGGCAACTAATGAAAAACTGTTTTTT	CASSRTGGPLALATNEKLFF
TRBD1	TRBV5-4	.	TRBJ2-1	TGTGCCAGCAGCCAGCGCCAGGGGACAGCCAATGGGCAGTTCTTC	CASSQRQGTANGQFF
.	TRBV23-1	.	TRBJ2-5	TGCGCCAGCAGTCAAACCTCTCCAGGGGCGGCTCAAGAGACCCAGTACTTC	CASSQTSPGAAQETQYF
TRBD1	TRBV5-1	few	TRBJ2-7	TGCGCCAGCAGCCCGGGACAGGGGAGTAACGAGCAGTACTTC	CASSPGQGSNEQYF
.	TRBV19	.	TRBJ1-1	TGTGCCAGTAGTCCGACGGACAGTCAAGTAAGGGAAGCTTTCTTT	CASSPTDSQVREAFF
TRBD1	TRBV7-9	.	TRBJ1-5	TGTGCCAGCAGCACAGGGGATCAGCCCCAGCATTTT	CASSTGDQPQHF
TRBD2	TRBV5-1	.	TRBJ2-1	TGCGCCAGCAGCTACTGGATTAGCGGGGGGGCCATAAATGAGCAGTTCTTC	CASSYWISGGAINEQFF
.	TRBV6-1	few	TRBJ1-2	TGTGCCAGCAGTGAGGGGGGGGATACCTATGGCTACACCTTC	CASSEGGDTYGYTF
.	TRBV6-1	.	TRBJ2-2	TGTGCCAGCAGGACTGTCGGGGAGCTGTTTTTT	CASRTVGELFF
TRBD1	TRBV5-4	.	TRBJ2-1	TGTGCCAGCAGCTTCGTAGGGACAGGGGGTTCCAGTGGGCAGTTCTTC	CASSFVGTGGSSGQFF
.	TRBV27	.	TRBJ2-7	TGTGCCAGCAGTTTAAAGGGCAGGGGCAGGCCTGTTCCCTACGAGCAGTACTTC	CASSLKGRGRPVPYEQYF
.	TRBV2	.	TRBJ2-3	TGTGCCAGCACCCCAGTCTCGGGGTTCACAGATACGCAGTATTTT	CASTPVSGFTDTQYF
TRBD1	TRBV5-4	few	TRBJ1-2	TGTGCCAGCCACGACAGGGGTGGGGGCTATGGCTACACCTTC	CASHDRGGGYGYTF
.	TRBV9	few	TRBJ1-2	TGTGCCAGCAGCGTCGGAGGGGTTTACTATGGCTACACCTTC	CASSVGGVYYGYTF
.	TRBV5-4	.	TRBJ1-1	TGTGCCAGCAGCTTGAGGTCTGGAGGGGCAAACGCTGAAGCTTTCTTT	CASSLRSGGANAEAFF
TRBD1	TRBV2	.	TRBJ1-5	TGTGCCAGTTCGGGACAGCCCAATCAGCCCCAGCATTTT	CASSGQPNQPQHF
TRBD1	TRBV19	.	TRBJ1-2	TGTGCCAGTAGTATTTCAACACGGACAGGGAGTTGGTATGGCTACACCTTC	CASSISTRTGSWYGYTF
TRBD1	TRBV5-1	few	TRBJ1-4	TGCGCCAGCAGCGCGGGACAGGGAAGTGAAAAACTGTTTTTT	CASSAGQGSEKLFF
TRBD1	TRBV19	few	TRBJ1-1	TGTGCCAGTAGGGGGACAGGGAACACTGAAGCTTTCTTT	CASRGTGNTEAFF
TRBD1	TRBV7-8	.	TRBJ1-5	TGTGCCAGCAGCTTGATGCGGACAGGGAGCAATCAGCCCCAGCATTTT	CASSLMRTGSNQPQHF